This TCR beta chain was captured by sequencing in a study of cytomegalovirus exposure and HLA in healthy donors. Looked up from germline, CDR1 is SGHRS and CDR2 is YFSETQ. The germline V and J ends were trimmed by 4 bases and 6 bases, with 10 bases remaining between them. CDR3 length equals 12 residues. This clone was picked up one time. What it binds is unknown. Study-wide findings and caveats: There were reportedly fewer N-insertions in an Asian-associated ancestry cluster than the approximately 700-donor mean, in a later analysis.

A multiplex PCR was run with 60 Vbeta primers and 13 Jbeta primers. Generated by immunoSEQ multiplex PCR, the TCRdb table keeps only in-frame clones and is missing some. The sample yields under 150,000 clones, 65% to 85% seen once. This receptor was obtained from a woman between 35 and 50 years old in good health and CMV-seropositive. The sequenced material came from PBMCs. J is TRBJ1-2 and V is TRBV5-1, with D maybe TRBD1 (6 bases). The CDR3: CASSREGDGYTF. The DNA of the CDR3 is TGCGCCAGCAGCCGCGAGGGGGATGGCTACACCTTC.